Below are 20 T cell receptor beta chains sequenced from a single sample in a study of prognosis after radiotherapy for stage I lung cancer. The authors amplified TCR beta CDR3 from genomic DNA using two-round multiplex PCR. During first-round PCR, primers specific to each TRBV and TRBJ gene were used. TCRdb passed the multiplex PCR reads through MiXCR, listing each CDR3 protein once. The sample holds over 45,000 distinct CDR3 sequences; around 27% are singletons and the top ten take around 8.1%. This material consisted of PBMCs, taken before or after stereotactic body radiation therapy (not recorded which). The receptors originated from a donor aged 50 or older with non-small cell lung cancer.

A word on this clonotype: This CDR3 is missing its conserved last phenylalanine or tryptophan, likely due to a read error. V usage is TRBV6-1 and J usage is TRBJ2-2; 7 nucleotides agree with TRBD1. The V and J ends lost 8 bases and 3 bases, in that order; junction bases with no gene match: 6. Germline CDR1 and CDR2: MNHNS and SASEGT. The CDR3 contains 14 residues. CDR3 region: CASETGKDTGELFS. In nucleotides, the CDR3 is TGTGCCAGCGAGACAGGGAAGGACACCGGGGAGCTGTTTTCT.

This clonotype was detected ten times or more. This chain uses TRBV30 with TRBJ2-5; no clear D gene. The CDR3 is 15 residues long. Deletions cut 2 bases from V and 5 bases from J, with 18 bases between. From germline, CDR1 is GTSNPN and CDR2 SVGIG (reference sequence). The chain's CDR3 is CAWSQVRHRTETQYF. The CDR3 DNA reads TGTGCCTGGAGTCAGGTAAGACACCGCACGGAGACCCAGTACTTC.

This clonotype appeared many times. The DNA of the CDR3 is TGCAGTGCTAATCCGGGACAGGGGGGACCTAAACCGAACACTGAAGCTTTCTTT. It encodes CSANPGQGGPKPNTEAFF. The chain combines TRBV20-1 with TRBJ1-1, with 11 bases matching TRBD1. V lost 4 bases, J lost 1 base, and 14 bases stayed unmatched. The length of the CDR3 is 18 residues. Germline V gene data show CDR1 as DFQATT and CDR2 as SNEGSKA (reference sequence).

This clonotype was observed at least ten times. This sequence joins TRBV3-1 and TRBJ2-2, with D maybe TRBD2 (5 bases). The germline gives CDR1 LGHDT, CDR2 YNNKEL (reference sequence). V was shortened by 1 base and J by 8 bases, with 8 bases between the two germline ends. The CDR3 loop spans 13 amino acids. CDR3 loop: CASSQGRGGELFF. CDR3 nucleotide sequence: TGTGCCAGCAGCCAAGGGAGAGGGGGGGAGCTGTTTTTT. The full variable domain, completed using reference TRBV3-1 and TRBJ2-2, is DTAVSQTPKYLVTQMGNDKSIKCEQNLGHDTMYWYKQDSKKFLKIMFSYNNKELIINETVPNRFSPKSPDKAHLNLHINSLELGDSAVYFCASSQGRGGELFFGEGSRLTVL.

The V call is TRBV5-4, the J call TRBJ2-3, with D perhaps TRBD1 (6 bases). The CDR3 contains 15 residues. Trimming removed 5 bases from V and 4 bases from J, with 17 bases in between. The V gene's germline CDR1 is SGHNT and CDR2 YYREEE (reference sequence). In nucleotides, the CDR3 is TGTGCCAGCAGGGATGGGGGCAGGGATGCAGATACGCAGTATTTT. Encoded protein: CASRDGGRDADTQYF.

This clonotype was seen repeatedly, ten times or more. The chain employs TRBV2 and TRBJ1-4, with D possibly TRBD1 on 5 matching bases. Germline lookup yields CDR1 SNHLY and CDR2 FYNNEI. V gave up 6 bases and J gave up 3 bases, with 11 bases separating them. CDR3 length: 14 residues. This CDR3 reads CASRQGFSNEKLFF. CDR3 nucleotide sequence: TGTGCCAGCAGGCAGGGATTTTCTAATGAAAAACTGTTTTTT.

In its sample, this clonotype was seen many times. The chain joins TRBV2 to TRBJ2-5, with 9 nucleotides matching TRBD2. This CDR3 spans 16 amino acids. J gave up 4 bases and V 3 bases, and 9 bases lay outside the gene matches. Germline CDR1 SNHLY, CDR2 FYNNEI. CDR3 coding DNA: TGTGCCAGCAGTGACGCCGGGCGGGGGGGCCGAGAGACCCAGTACTTC. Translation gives CASSDAGRGGRETQYF. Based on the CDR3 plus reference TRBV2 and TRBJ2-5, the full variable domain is EPEVTQTPSHQVTQMGQEVILRCVPISNHLYFYWYRQILGQKVEFLVSFYNNEISEKSEIFDDQFSVERPDGSNFTLKIRSTKLEDSAMYFCASSDAGRGGRETQYFGPGTRLLVL.

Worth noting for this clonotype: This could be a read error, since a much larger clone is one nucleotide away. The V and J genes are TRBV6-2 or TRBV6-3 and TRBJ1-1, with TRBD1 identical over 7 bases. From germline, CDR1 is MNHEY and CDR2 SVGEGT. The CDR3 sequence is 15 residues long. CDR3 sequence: CASRLPGQANTEASF. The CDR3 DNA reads TGTGCCAGCAGACTCCCCGGACAGGCGAACACTGAAGCTTCCTTT.

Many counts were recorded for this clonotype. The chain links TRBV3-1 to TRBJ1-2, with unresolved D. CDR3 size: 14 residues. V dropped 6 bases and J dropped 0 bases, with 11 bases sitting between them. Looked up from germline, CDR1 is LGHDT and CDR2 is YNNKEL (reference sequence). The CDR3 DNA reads TGTGCCAGCAGGCTCGGGGAAGCTAACTATGGCTACACCTTC. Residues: CASRLGEANYGYTF.

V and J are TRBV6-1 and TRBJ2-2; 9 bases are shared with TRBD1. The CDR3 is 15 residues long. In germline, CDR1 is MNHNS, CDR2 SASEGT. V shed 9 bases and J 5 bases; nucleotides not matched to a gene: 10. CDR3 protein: CASERGTGQTGELFF. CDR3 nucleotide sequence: TGTGCCAGTGAAAGGGGGACAGGGCAAACCGGGGAGCTGTTTTTT.

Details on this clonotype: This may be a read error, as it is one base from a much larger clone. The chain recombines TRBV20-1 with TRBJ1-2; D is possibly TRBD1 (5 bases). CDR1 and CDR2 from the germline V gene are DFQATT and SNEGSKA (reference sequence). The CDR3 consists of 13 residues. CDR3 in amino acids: CSARGGVAQETCF. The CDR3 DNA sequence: TGCAGTGCTAGGGGGGGTGTGGCTCAGGAAACGTGCTTC.

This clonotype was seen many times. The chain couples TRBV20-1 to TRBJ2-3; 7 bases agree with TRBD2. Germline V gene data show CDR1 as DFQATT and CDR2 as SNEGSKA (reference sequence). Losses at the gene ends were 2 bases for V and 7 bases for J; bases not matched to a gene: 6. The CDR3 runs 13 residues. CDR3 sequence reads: CSARRLADNTQYF. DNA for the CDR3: TGCAGTGCTAGAAGGCTAGCGGATAATACGCAGTATTTT.

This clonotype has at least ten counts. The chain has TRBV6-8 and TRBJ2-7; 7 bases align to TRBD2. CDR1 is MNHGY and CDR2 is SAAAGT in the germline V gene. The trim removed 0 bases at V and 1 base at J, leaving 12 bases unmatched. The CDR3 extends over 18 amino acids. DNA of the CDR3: TGTGCCAGCAGTTACTCGATAAAGCGGGGTACTGGTTCCTACGAGCAGTACTTC. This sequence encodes CASSYSIKRGTGSYEQYF.

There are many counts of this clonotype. The CDR3 sequence: CASSFTPGQGDEQYF. CDR3 DNA sequence: TGCGCCAGCAGCTTCACCCCGGGACAGGGGGACGAGCAGTACTTC. This rearrangement joins TRBV5-1 to TRBJ2-7; 11 bases fit TRBD1. This CDR3 has 15 amino acids. V was clipped by 2 bases and J by 5 bases; unmatched bases: 6. CDR1 is SGHRS and CDR2 is YFSETQ in the germline V gene.

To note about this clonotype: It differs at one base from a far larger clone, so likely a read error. CDR3 sequence (DNA): TGTGCCAGCAGCCGCGAGTGGGCGGGGGGGCACGGGGAGCTGTTTTTT. Its protein is CASSREWAGGHGELFF. V is TRBV6-6 and J is TRBJ2-2; TRBD2 aligns across 9 bases. This CDR3 contains 16 residues. Germline V lookup: CDR1 MNHNY, CDR2 SVGAGI (reference sequence). V shed 6 bases, J shed 7 bases, and the junction held 12 bases outside the gene matches.

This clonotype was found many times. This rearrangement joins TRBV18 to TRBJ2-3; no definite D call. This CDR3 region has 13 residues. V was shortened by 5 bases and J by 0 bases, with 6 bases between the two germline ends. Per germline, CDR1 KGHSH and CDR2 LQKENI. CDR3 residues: CASSLGSTDTQYF. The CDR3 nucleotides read TGTGCCAGCTCATTGGGGAGCACAGATACGCAGTATTTT.

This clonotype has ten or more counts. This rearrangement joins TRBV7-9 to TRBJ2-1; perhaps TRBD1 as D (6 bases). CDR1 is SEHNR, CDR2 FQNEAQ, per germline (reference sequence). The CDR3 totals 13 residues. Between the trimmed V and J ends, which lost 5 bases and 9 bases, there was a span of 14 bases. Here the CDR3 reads CASSPRGSVEQFF. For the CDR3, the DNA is TGTGCCAGCAGCCCCAGGGGTAGCGTTGAGCAGTTCTTC.

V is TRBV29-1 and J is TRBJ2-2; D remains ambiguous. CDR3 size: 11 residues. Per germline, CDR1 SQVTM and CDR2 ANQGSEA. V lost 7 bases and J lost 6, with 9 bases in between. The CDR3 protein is CSGMGSGELFF. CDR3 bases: TGCAGCGGAATGGGATCCGGGGAGCTGTTTTTT.

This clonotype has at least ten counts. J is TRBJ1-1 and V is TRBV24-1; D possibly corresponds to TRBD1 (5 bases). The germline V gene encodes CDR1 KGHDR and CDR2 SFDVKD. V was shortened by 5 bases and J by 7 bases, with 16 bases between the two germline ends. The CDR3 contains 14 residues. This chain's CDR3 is CATSGPAGVDEAFF. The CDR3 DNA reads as TGTGCCACCAGTGGCCCGGCGGGGGTAGATGAAGCTTTCTTT.

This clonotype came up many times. The CDR3 is CASSPRGGGGFGQPQHF. The CDR3 nucleotides read TGTGCCAGTAGTCCTCGCGGCGGGGGCGGGTTTGGGCAGCCCCAGCATTTT. This chain uses TRBV19 with TRBJ1-5, with D maybe TRBD1 (6 bases). V lost 5 bases and J 7 bases, leaving 24 bases between the germline ends. The CDR3 is made up of 17 amino acids. Germline-derived CDR1 and CDR2 are LNHDA and SQIVND (reference sequence).